A single sample is the source of the 27 T cell receptor beta chains below, sequenced in a study of blood T cell repertoires in COVID-19. Here immunoSEQ multiplex PCR was the method, and the copy in TCRdb shows in-frame clones only, minus some. The table records some 260,000 clones, 84% of them present only once. Sequencing was carried out using PBMCs or T cells enriched from blood (not recorded which). Source of these receptors: a man aged 25-40 years with acute COVID-19.

The V and J genes are TRBV9 and TRBJ2-3; TRBD1 matches at 8 bases. Trimming cost V 2 bases and J 3 bases; bases outside gene matches: 8. The CDR3 runs to 16 residues. The germline V gene has CDR1 SGDLS and CDR2 YYNGEE. The CDR3 region is CASSVGQGRLTDTQYF. The DNA for the CDR3 is TGTGCCAGCAGCGTTGGACAGGGACGGCTTACAGATACGCAGTATTTT.

The chain has TRBV28 and TRBJ2-3, with TRBD2 identical over 8 bases. This CDR3 contains 17 residues. J was trimmed by 0 bases and V by 3 bases; bases with no gene match: 8. Germline V lookup: CDR1 MDHEN, CDR2 SYDVKM. CDR3 DNA: TGTGCCAGCAGTTTTGGTAGCGGGGCCTTTAGCACAGATACGCAGTATTTT. Translated: CASSFGSGAFSTDTQYF.

The chain combines TRBV28 with TRBJ1-2; 8 bases match TRBD1. CDR3 length: 17 amino acids. Germline-derived CDR1 and CDR2 are MDHEN and SYDVKM. Trimming cost V 3 bases and J 6 bases; bases outside gene matches: 15. The CDR3 region has the DNA TGTGCCAGCAGTTTGGGGGGAACAGGGGGGACACCCAATGGCTACACCTTC. This translates into CASSLGGTGGTPNGYTF.

The chain has TRBV5-1 and TRBJ2-1, with D possibly matching TRBD1 (5 bases). This CDR3 region has 16 residues. Trimming pared 0 bases from V and 2 bases from J, leaving 12 bases between. Per the germline V gene, CDR1 is SGHRS and CDR2 is YFSETQ. CDR3 amino acids: CASSLGNRHTYNEQFF. The CDR3 DNA sequence: TGCGCCAGCAGCTTGGGTAACAGGCACACCTACAATGAGCAGTTCTTC. Combining the CDR3 with reference TRBV5-1 and TRBJ2-1 gives the whole variable domain KAGVTQTPRYLIKTRGQQVTLSCSPISGHRSVSWYQQTPGQGLQFLFEYFSETQRNKGNFPGRFSGRQFSNSRSEMNVSTLELGDSALYLCASSLGNRHTYNEQFFGPGTRLTVL.

The chain combines TRBV27 with TRBJ1-4; the match to TRBD1 covers 7 bases. The CDR3 runs 16 residues. CDR1 is MNHEY, CDR2 SMNVEV, per germline (reference sequence). V was pared by 3 bases and J by 2 bases, with 6 bases of the junction left unmatched. The chain's CDR3 is CASSLTGRRTNEKLFF. CDR3 in DNA: TGTGCCAGCAGTTTGACAGGGCGGCGGACTAATGAAAAACTGTTTTTT.

The chain carries TRBV9 and TRBJ1-5; D not certain. V gave up 2 bases and J gave up 7 bases, with 10 bases separating them. Per the germline V gene, CDR1 is SGDLS and CDR2 is YYNGEE. The CDR3 runs 13 residues. CDR3 DNA sequence: TGTGCCAGCAGCGTGGACGGGAGGCAGCCCCAGCATTTT. Translation gives CASSVDGRQPQHF.

The V gene is TRBV3-1 (or the pseudogene TRBV3-2), the J gene TRBJ1-2; D might be TRBD1 (6 bases). V gave up 0 bases and J gave up 4 bases, with 12 bases separating them. The CDR3 spans 15 residues. In germline, CDR1 is LGHDT, CDR2 YNNKEL (reference sequence). The CDR3 nucleotides read TGTGCCAGCAGCCAAGAGTCCAGGGGAATCTATGGCTACACCTTC. Amino acids: CASSQESRGIYGYTF.

The V gene is TRBV9, the J gene TRBJ1-5; 7 nucleotides match TRBD1. V gave up 4 bases and J gave up 7 bases; unmatched junction bases: 8. Germline V gives CDR1 SGDLS, CDR2 YYNGEE. This CDR3 comprises 14 residues. CDR3 bases: TGTGCCAGCAGCATCGGACAGGCTGAACAGCCCCAGCATTTT. As protein: CASSIGQAEQPQHF.

V gene TRBV5-8 combines with J gene TRBJ2-3, with D perhaps TRBD2 (5 bases). Germline values: CDR1 SGHTS, CDR2 YDEGEE. V was trimmed by 2 bases and J by 2 bases, leaving 12 bases between them. The length of the CDR3 is 15 residues. Here the CDR3 reads CASSFGLTLTDTQYF. CDR3 coding DNA: TGTGCCAGCAGCTTTGGACTTACTCTCACAGATACGCAGTATTTT.

This clone occurred once. The CDR3 here is CASSPSDGVEKLFF. In DNA form, the CDR3 reads TGTGCCAGCAGCCCGTCGGATGGAGTGGAAAAACTGTTTTTT. This chain uses TRBV9 with TRBJ1-4; D unresolved. Germline CDR1 and CDR2: SGDLS and YYNGEE. V shed 4 bases and J shed 8 bases, with 15 bases lying between them. There are 14 residues in the CDR3.

The V and J genes are TRBV13 and TRBJ1-2; D is ambiguous. Trimming pared 2 bases from V and 6 bases from J, leaving 7 bases between. This CDR3 has 12 amino acids. Germline values: CDR1 PRHDT, CDR2 FYEKMQ (reference sequence). CDR3 in DNA: TGTGCCAGCAGCTTACACGGAGATGGCTACACCTTC. Translated, it gives CASSLHGDGYTF.

The rearrangement uses TRBV10-3 and TRBJ1-1, with D possibly being TRBD1 (6 bases). Trimming shortened V by 1 base and J by 4 bases, and 13 bases separated the two germline ends. The germline gives CDR1 ENHRY, CDR2 SYGVKD. This CDR3 has 15 amino acids. CDR3 sequence reads: CAISEYNRASTEAFF. CDR3 sequence (DNA): TGTGCCATCAGTGAGTACAACAGGGCGTCCACTGAAGCTTTCTTT.

J is TRBJ2-1 and V is TRBV5-4; 11 nucleotides match TRBD2. The length of the CDR3 is 14 residues. Germline CDR1 is SGHNT and CDR2 is YYREEE (reference sequence). After removal of 10 bases from V and 4 bases from J, the junction contained 7 bases not matched to a gene. The CDR3: CAGTTSGVYNEQFF. The DNA for the CDR3 is TGTGCCGGGACGACTAGCGGGGTATACAATGAGCAGTTCTTC. Combining the CDR3 with reference TRBV5-4 and TRBJ2-1 gives the whole variable domain ETGVTQSPTHLIKTRGQQVTLRCSSQSGHNTVSWYQQALGQGPQFIFQYYREEENGRGNFPPRFSGLQFPNYSSELNVNALELDDSALYLCAGTTSGVYNEQFFGPGTRLTVL.

The chain uses TRBV9 and TRBJ2-1, with a weak D call TRBD2 (5 bases). Deletions cut 0 bases from V and 7 bases from J, with 11 bases between. The length of the CDR3 is 14 residues. From germline, CDR1 is SGDLS and CDR2 YYNGEE. The CDR3 protein is CASSVGGSVNEQFF. The CDR3, as DNA: TGTGCCAGCAGCGTAGGTGGGAGTGTTAATGAGCAGTTCTTC.

V usage is TRBV11-2 and J usage is TRBJ2-4, with D perhaps TRBD2 (5 bases). CDR1 and CDR2 (germline): SGHAT, FQNNGV. The CDR3 covers 11 residues. The V and J ends lost 5 bases and 13 bases respectively, with 12 bases between them. CDR3: CASSPGIKQYF. The CDR3 bases are TGTGCCAGCAGCCCGGGAATCAAACAGTACTTC.

The V and J genes are TRBV6-1 and TRBJ1-5; 10 positions agree with TRBD1. Germline assignment: CDR1 MNHNS and CDR2 SASEGT. V trimming: 3 bases; J trimming: 3 bases; junction bases outside the gene matches: 5. CDR3 length equals 16 residues. CDR3 region: CASSDRDRGDNQPQHF. The CDR3 DNA follows: TGTGCCAGCAGTGATCGGGACAGGGGAGACAATCAGCCCCAGCATTTT.

The chain employs TRBV18 and TRBJ1-4, with 7 bases that match TRBD1. The CDR3 loop spans 15 amino acids. Losses at the gene ends were 6 bases for V and 3 bases for J; bases not matched to a gene: 7. CDR1 is KGHSH and CDR2 is LQKENI in the germline V gene. The DNA of the CDR3 is TGTGCCAGCTCCCCTGACGGGACAGCTAATGAAAAACTGTTTTTT. Amino acid sequence: CASSPDGTANEKLFF.

The CDR3: CASSARQELYTDTQYF. In DNA, the CDR3 is TGTGCCAGCAGCGCTAGACAGGAGCTCTACACAGATACGCAGTATTTT. The V and J genes are TRBV11-3 and TRBJ2-3; D perhaps matches TRBD1 (6 bases). V was clipped by 5 bases and J by 2 bases, with 17 bases between them. Per the germline V gene, CDR1 is SGHNT and CDR2 is YENEEA. The CDR3 extends over 16 amino acids.

This clone occurred once. The rearrangement uses TRBV5-4 and TRBJ2-3; 10 positions agree with TRBD2. Unmatched junction bases numbered 4, after V lost 0 bases and J lost 6 bases. This CDR3 region has 15 residues. Germline assignment: CDR1 SGHNT and CDR2 YYREEE (reference sequence). This CDR3 reads CASSLAPSGSDTQYF. For the CDR3, the DNA is TGTGCCAGCAGCTTGGCCCCTAGCGGGAGCGATACGCAGTATTTT.

The chain links TRBV28 to TRBJ1-2, with D maybe TRBD1 (5 bases). The V gene's germline CDR1 is MDHEN and CDR2 SYDVKM. The CDR3 totals 13 residues. Deletions cut 8 bases from V and 8 bases from J, with 18 bases between. This chain's CDR3 is CASGKSGGNGYTF. The CDR3 DNA sequence: TGTGCCAGCGGAAAGAGTGGGGGGAACGGCTACACCTTC.

The V gene is TRBV11-2, the J gene TRBJ1-1, with D perhaps TRBD1 (6 bases). V gave up 6 bases and J gave up 1 base, with 12 bases separating them. CDR3 size: 14 residues. The germline V gene encodes CDR1 SGHAT and CDR2 FQNNGV. The CDR3, as DNA: TGTGCCAGCAGGGATCAGGGGTCGAACACTGAAGCTTTCTTT. Translating it yields CASRDQGSNTEAFF.

This rearrangement joins TRBV19 to TRBJ2-1, with 10 bases aligning to TRBD2. Germline V gene sequence: CDR1 LNHDA, CDR2 SQIVND (reference sequence). J gave up 9 bases and V 8 bases, and 13 bases lay outside the gene matches. This CDR3 spans 15 amino acids. The CDR3 DNA follows: TGTGCCAGTGGCCCGCTAGCGGGAGATCTTACTGAGCAGTTCTTC. Its translation: CASGPLAGDLTEQFF. Drawing the rest from reference TRBV19 and TRBJ2-1, the complete variable domain is DGGITQSPKYLFRKEGQNVTLSCEQNLNHDAMYWYRQDPGQGLRLIYYSQIVNDFQKGDIAEGYSVSREKKESFPLTVTSAQKNPTAFYLCASGPLAGDLTEQFFGPGTRLTVL.

CDR3: CASSSGGGTEAFF. The CDR3 region has the DNA TGTGCCAGCAGCTCCGGGGGAGGCACTGAAGCTTTCTTT. The chain uses TRBV7-2 and TRBJ1-1, with D maybe TRBD1 (5 bases). Trimming removed 4 bases from V and 4 bases from J, with 10 bases in between. Germline V lookup: CDR1 SGHTA, CDR2 FQGNSA. This CDR3 spans 13 amino acids. Using reference TRBV7-2 and TRBJ1-1 for the parts outside the CDR3, the full variable domain is GAGVSQSPSNKVTEKGKDVELRCDPISGHTALYWYRQSLGQGLEFLIYFQGNSAPDKSGLPSDRFSAERTGGSVSTLTIQRTQQEDSAVYLCASSSGGGTEAFFGQGTRLTVV.

V gene TRBV4-2 combines with J gene TRBJ2-2; TRBD2 aligns across 7 bases. Losses at the gene ends were 0 bases for V and 0 bases for J; bases not matched to a gene: 7. The CDR3 extends over 18 amino acids. Germline values: CDR1 LGHNA, CDR2 YNFKEQ. In DNA form, the CDR3 reads TGTGCCAGCAGCCAAGAGGGAGCGGGACGCGCGAACACCGGGGAGCTGTTTTTT. As protein: CASSQEGAGRANTGELFF.

This clone was found once. V usage is TRBV3-1 (or the pseudogene TRBV3-2) and J usage is TRBJ2-5, with 12 nucleotides matching TRBD2. The CDR3 length is 15 residues. Germline V gives CDR1 LGHDT, CDR2 YNNKEL (reference sequence). The V and J ends lost 4 bases and 5 bases, in that order; junction bases with no gene match: 5. The CDR3 DNA reads TGTGCCAGCAGCCCCCGGACTAGCGGGGTTGAGACCCAGTACTTC. Protein sequence: CASSPRTSGVETQYF.

The V and J genes are TRBV6-1 and TRBJ2-4; D not certain. Trimming removed 2 bases from V and 6 bases from J, with 11 bases in between. The germline gives CDR1 MNHNS, CDR2 SASEGT. The CDR3 spans 14 residues. The CDR3 here is CASSEMRQPNIQYF. The CDR3 DNA reads TGTGCCAGCAGTGAAATGCGGCAGCCAAACATTCAGTACTTC.

The CDR3 DNA reads TGTGCCAGCAGTGAAGGGCGGACTAGCGAGAACGGGCGAGAGACCCAGTACTTC. Its protein is CASSEGRTSENGRETQYF. The chain uses TRBV6-1 and TRBJ2-5; 9 bases match TRBD2. CDR3 length: 18 amino acids. J lost 4 bases, V lost 1 base, and 13 bases had no gene match. Germline V gives CDR1 MNHNS, CDR2 SASEGT.